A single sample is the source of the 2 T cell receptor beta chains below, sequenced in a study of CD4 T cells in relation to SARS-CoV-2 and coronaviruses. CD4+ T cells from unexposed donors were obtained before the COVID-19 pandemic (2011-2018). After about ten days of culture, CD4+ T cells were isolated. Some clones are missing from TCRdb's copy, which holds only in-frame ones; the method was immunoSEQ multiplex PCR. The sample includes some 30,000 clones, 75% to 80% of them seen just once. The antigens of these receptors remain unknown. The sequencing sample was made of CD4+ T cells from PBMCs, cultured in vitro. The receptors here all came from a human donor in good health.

For the CDR3, the DNA is TGTGCCAGCAGCTTAGAGGCGGGAGTTAACGAGCAGTACTTC. Translated, it gives CASSLEAGVNEQYF. J is TRBJ2-7 and V is TRBV11-3, with 7 bases aligning to TRBD2. V lost 0 bases, J lost 5 bases, and 4 bases stayed unmatched. This CDR3 contains 14 residues. CDR1 is SGHNT and CDR2 is YENEEA in the germline V gene.

Written as DNA, the CDR3 is TGTGCCAGCAGCTTAAACCATGGGGGTGGCATTCAGTACTTC. Protein: CASSLNHGGGIQYF. The V call is TRBV7-2, the J call TRBJ2-4, with D perhaps being TRBD1 or TRBD2 (5 bases each). There are 14 residues in the CDR3. V lost 2 bases and J lost 9, with 14 bases in between. Looked up from germline, CDR1 is SGHTA and CDR2 is FQGNSA.